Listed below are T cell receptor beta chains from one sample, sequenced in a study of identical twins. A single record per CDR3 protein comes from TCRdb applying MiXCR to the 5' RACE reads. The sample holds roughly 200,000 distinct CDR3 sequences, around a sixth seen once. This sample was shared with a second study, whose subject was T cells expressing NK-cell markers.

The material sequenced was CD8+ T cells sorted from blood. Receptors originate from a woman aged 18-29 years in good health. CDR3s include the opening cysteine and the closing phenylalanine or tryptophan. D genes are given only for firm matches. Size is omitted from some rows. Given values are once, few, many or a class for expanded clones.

TGTGCCAGCAGCTTAGGAGGGGAGGAGCAGTACTTC	CASSLGGEEQYF	NA	TRBV7-9	TRBJ2-7	NA
TGTGCCAGCAGCTTAGGAGCAACTAGCACAGATACGCAGTATTTT	CASSLGATSTDTQYF	NA	TRBV7-6	TRBJ2-3	NA
TGTGCCAGCAACCCTCAGGGGGCGCAGACAGATACGCAGTATTTT	CASNPQGAQTDTQYF	NA	TRBV6-2/TRBV6-3	TRBJ2-3	TRBD1
TGTGCCAGCAGCTCACGGGACAGCAATGAGCAGTTCTTC	CASSSRDSNEQFF	NA	TRBV7-9	TRBJ2-1	TRBD1
TGTGCCAGCAGCCCTCATCGGGGGACAGGGATGTACGAGCAGTACTTC	CASSPHRGTGMYEQYF	NA	TRBV11-2	TRBJ2-7	TRBD1
TGTGCCAGCCGGCCTGGGACTAGCACCTACGAGCAGTACTTC	CASRPGTSTYEQYF	few	TRBV7-2	TRBJ2-7	TRBD2
TGTGCCAGTAGCTTATTCCGGGGACTGTCGAGGGAGACCCAGTACTTC	CASSLFRGLSRETQYF	NA	TRBV19	TRBJ2-5	NA
TGTGCCAGCAGCCAAGGGCCTAGCAAACGCACAGATACGCAGTATTTT	CASSQGPSKRTDTQYF	NA	TRBV3-1	TRBJ2-3	NA
TGTGCCAGCAGCCCCGGAGGGGGCACCCCACTCCAATACTTC	CASSPGGGTPLQYF	NA	TRBV9	TRBJ2-4	NA
TGCGCCAGCAGCTTGTCACCAGCGGGGGGAATTAATGAGCAGTTCTTC	CASSLSPAGGINEQFF	once	TRBV5-1	TRBJ2-1	TRBD2
TGTGCCAGCAGCAAGCTTCCTAGCGGGAGGTTCCTTAGCACAGATACGCAGTATTTT	CASSKLPSGRFLSTDTQYF	few	TRBV16	TRBJ2-3	TRBD2
TGTGCCTGGGGACAGGGAATGACAACTGAAGCTTTCTTT	CAWGQGMTTEAFF	many	TRBV30	TRBJ1-1	TRBD1
TGTGCCAGCAGCCGTTCAGGGGATTTTGACTATGGCTACACCTTC	CASSRSGDFDYGYTF	NA	TRBV12-3/TRBV12-4	TRBJ1-2	NA
TGTGCCAGCCAAGGGGGGGAGACCCAGTACTTC	CASQGGETQYF	few	TRBV11-2	TRBJ2-5	NA
TGTGCCAGCAGTACGATCGGGGGGGCCTTCGTAACAGATACGCAGTATTTT	CASSTIGGAFVTDTQYF	NA	TRBV27	TRBJ2-3	TRBD2
TGTGCCAGCAGTTGGGGTCGGGAGCAGTTCTTC	CASSWGREQFF	few	TRBV6-2/TRBV6-3	TRBJ2-1	NA
TGTGCCAGCAGCTTAGTCCCGGGGATTCGGGGCTACGAGCAGTACTTC	CASSLVPGIRGYEQYF	NA	TRBV7-8	TRBJ2-7	NA
TGTGCCAGCAGCTTGGTACAGGGCGAGGAACTGTTTTTT	CASSLVQGEELFF	large	TRBV5-6	TRBJ1-4	NA
TGTGCCAGCAGCCCCCCGACTAGCGGGAGGGGGGATGAGCAGTTCTTC	CASSPPTSGRGDEQFF	few	TRBV9	TRBJ2-1	TRBD2
TGTGCCAGCAGCTTAGGTCAGGTATTCGAGACTCGCCCGGCCCATGAGCAGTTCTTC	CASSLGQVFETRPAHEQFF	NA	TRBV7-8	TRBJ2-1	NA
TGTGCCAGCAGCCTAGGACAGGGGAGGAACTACACCTTC	CASSLGQGRNYTF	few	TRBV7-9	TRBJ1-2	TRBD1
TGTGCCAGCAGTGGCATCCGGGCAGAACTAGCGGTGTCCGCAGATACGCAGTATTTT	CASSGIRAELAVSADTQYF	few	TRBV6-1	TRBJ2-3	TRBD2
TGTGCCACCAGCACAAAAGAGACCCAGTACTTC	CATSTKETQYF	NA	TRBV15	TRBJ2-5	NA
TGTGCCAGCAGTCGGACAGTAATACGAGAGCAGTACTTC	CASSRTVIREQYF	NA	TRBV12-3/TRBV12-4	TRBJ2-7	NA
TGTGCCAGCGGGTTAGCGGGTGCCGAGCAGTACTTC	CASGLAGAEQYF	few	TRBV3-1	TRBJ2-7	TRBD2
TGTGCCAGCAGTTTTGCAAGTCAGGGCTACAATGAGCAGTTCTTC	CASSFASQGYNEQFF	few	TRBV12-3/TRBV12-4	TRBJ2-1	NA
TGTGCCAGCTGGACAGGGGACGTTAACCGGGAAGCTTTCTTT	CASWTGDVNREAFF	NA	TRBV6-1	TRBJ1-1	TRBD1
TGTGCCAGTAGTGCGGACAGGGGAGTTGGCAATCAGCCCCAGCATTTT	CASSADRGVGNQPQHF	NA	TRBV19	TRBJ1-5	TRBD1
TGCGCCAGCAGTGAGTCGAGTCGGGTCCCAGATACGCAGTATTTT	CASSESSRVPDTQYF	many	TRBV10-2	TRBJ2-3	NA
TGTGCCAGCAGTTTAACGACAGGATACACAGATACGCAGTATTTT	CASSLTTGYTDTQYF	NA	TRBV7-2	TRBJ2-3	NA
TGTGCCAGCAGCTTAGAGCTAGGGGTGAAAAGCAATCAGCCCCAGCATTTT	CASSLELGVKSNQPQHF	NA	TRBV11-2	TRBJ1-5	NA
TGCAGCGTTGAAGATCGGGGACTAGAGTCCGGGGAGCTGTTTTTT	CSVEDRGLESGELFF	few	TRBV29-1	TRBJ2-2	TRBD2
TGTGCCAGCAGTGTAGCCATGTGGGATGAGCAGTTCTTC	CASSVAMWDEQFF	NA	TRBV6-4	TRBJ2-1	NA
TGCAGTGCTAGAGACCAAGAGACATCCAGCTCCTACGAGCAGTACTTC	CSARDQETSSSYEQYF	NA	TRBV20-1	TRBJ2-7	NA
TGTGCCAGCAGCTCGACAGGGGTTGACACTGAAGCTTTCTTT	CASSSTGVDTEAFF	NA	TRBV7-8	TRBJ1-1	TRBD1
TGCGCCAGCAGCCCCGGGACAGGGTCTGGCGAGCAGTACTTC	CASSPGTGSGEQYF	NA	TRBV4-1	TRBJ2-7	TRBD1
TGTGCCAGCAGTGAAGCGACTAGCGGGGGACCAGGAAAGTCCTACGAGCAGTACTTC	CASSEATSGGPGKSYEQYF	few	TRBV2	TRBJ2-7	TRBD2
TGTGCCAGCAAAGCGGGATCCGACAATGAGCAGTTCTTC	CASKAGSDNEQFF	NA	TRBV27	TRBJ2-1	TRBD2
TGCGCCAGCAGCTCGGCTAGCGGAAGGTTCAATGAGCAGTTCTTC	CASSSASGRFNEQFF	NA	TRBV5-1	TRBJ2-1	TRBD2
TGTGCCATCAGTGCTCCCGGGACAGAAATCTACGAGCAGTACTTC	CAISAPGTEIYEQYF	few	TRBV10-3	TRBJ2-7	TRBD1
TGCGCCAGCAGCCCTAGGGCAGGGAGCTACGAGCAGTACTTC	CASSPRAGSYEQYF	few	TRBV5-1	TRBJ2-7	NA
TGCAGTGCCCCCCCGACTAGTATGGACCTCAATGAGCAGTTCTTC	CSAPPTSMDLNEQFF	few	TRBV20-1	TRBJ2-1	NA
TGCGCCAGCAGCCAAGGGATAACTGAGCAGTTCTTC	CASSQGITEQFF	once	TRBV4-1	TRBJ2-1	NA
TGTGCCAGCAGCTTGGGACGGGATGGCCCCAATGAGCAGTTCTTC	CASSLGRDGPNEQFF	NA	TRBV7-9	TRBJ2-1	NA
TGCGCCAGCAGCCAAACTAGCGGAGGGGCAGATACGCAGTATTTT	CASSQTSGGADTQYF	few	TRBV4-3	TRBJ2-3	TRBD2
TGTGCCAGCAGCGTACCTCCGGGGACCTACGAGCAGTACTTC	CASSVPPGTYEQYF	many	TRBV11-2	TRBJ2-7	NA
TGTGCCAGCAGCTTACATAAGGACAGCGCCTACGAGCAGTACTTC	CASSLHKDSAYEQYF	once	TRBV7-9	TRBJ2-7	NA
TGTGCCTGGAGCCCACAGGGTTTTGGGTTGGGCATTCAGTACTTC	CAWSPQGFGLGIQYF	NA	TRBV30	TRBJ2-4	NA
TGTGCCAGCAGCCGGGTGACCATAAACAATGAGCAGTTCTTC	CASSRVTINNEQFF	many	TRBV12-3/TRBV12-4	TRBJ2-1	NA
TGTGCCAGCAGACTCGGGCCGGGATGGCACGACAATGAGCAGTTCTTC	CASRLGPGWHDNEQFF	many	TRBV6-5	TRBJ2-1	NA
TGCAGTGCTAGGGACAGGGAGAGTCAGCCCCAGCATTTT	CSARDRESQPQHF	many	TRBV20-1	TRBJ1-5	TRBD1
TGTGCCAGCAGCCCGGGACCCCAAGGCGGGGAGCTGTTTTTT	CASSPGPQGGELFF	few	TRBV7-9	TRBJ2-2	NA
TGTGCCAGCAGCGATCCCCGGCCATGGACTAGCGGGAGTGATACGCAGTATTTT	CASSDPRPWTSGSDTQYF	NA	TRBV11-1	TRBJ2-3	TRBD2
TGTGCCAGCAGCTGGGACAGGTCACTAGGCAATGAGCAGTTCTTC	CASSWDRSLGNEQFF	NA	TRBV11-3	TRBJ2-1	TRBD1